These 25 T cell receptor beta chains originate from one sample sequenced in a study of blood T cell repertoires in COVID-19. Only in-frame clones appear in the TCRdb table, and some are missing; sequencing was by immunoSEQ multiplex PCR. The sample contains 470,000 or so clones, 80% to 90% of which appear only once. Specimen: peripheral blood. The receptors originated from a human donor in a cohort sampled during active COVID-19.

The gene calls are TRBV5-1 and TRBJ2-2, with 10 positions matching TRBD2. The CDR3 totals 15 residues. CDR1 and CDR2 from the germline V gene are SGHRS and YFSETQ. J gave up 0 bases and V 8 bases, and 4 bases lay outside the gene matches. The CDR3 bases are TGCGCCAGTCGACTAGCGGGTTCGAACACCGGGGAGCTGTTTTTT. This gives the protein CASRLAGSNTGELFF.

This sequence joins TRBV19 and TRBJ1-5; 8 bases line up with TRBD1. Looked up from germline, CDR1 is LNHDA and CDR2 is SQIVND (reference sequence). The trim removed 3 bases at V and 3 bases at J, leaving 10 bases unmatched. The CDR3 is made up of 17 amino acids. CDR3 DNA: TGTGCCAGTAGTATCACCAGGTACAGGGGGAACAATCAGCCCCAGCATTTT. Protein product: CASSITRYRGNNQPQHF.

The CDR3 reads CASSQDRPGATNEKLFF. The DNA for the CDR3 is TGCGCCAGCAGCCAAGATCGCCCAGGGGCAACTAATGAAAAACTGTTTTTT. The chain recombines TRBV4-1 with TRBJ1-4; maybe TRBD1 (6 bases). This CDR3 is 17 amino acids long. The germline gives CDR1 MGHRA, CDR2 YSYEKL. Trimming shortened V by 0 bases and J by 0 bases, and 11 bases separated the two germline ends.

This rearrangement joins TRBV4-1 to TRBJ2-3; TRBD1 matches 9 bases. The J segment lost 2 bases and the V segment lost 2 bases, leaving 5 bases of the junction unmatched. This CDR3 is built from 16 residues. Germline V gives CDR1 MGHRA, CDR2 YSYEKL. The CDR3 DNA is TGCGCCAGCAGCCAAACAGGGGGCCGTTTCACAGATACGCAGTATTTT. It is translated as CASSQTGGRFTDTQYF.

This clone appeared a single time. The rearrangement joins TRBV15 to TRBJ2-6; TRBD1 agrees at 7 bases. J lost 0 bases, V lost 0 bases, and 11 bases had no gene match. This CDR3 contains 20 residues. CDR1 is LNHNV and CDR2 is YYDKDF in the germline V gene (reference sequence). CDR3 coding DNA: TGTGCCACCAGCAGAGATCCTCTTAGACAGGGCCCCTCTGGGGCCAACGTCCTGACTTTC. It yields the protein CATSRDPLRQGPSGANVLTF.

The chain uses TRBV30 and TRBJ2-6; D is undetermined. The germline V gene has CDR1 GTSNPN and CDR2 SVGIG (reference sequence). CDR3 length equals 15 residues. Trimming took 1 base from V and 0 from J, leaving 7 bases between them. The DNA for the CDR3 is TGTGCCTGGAGTGCTCACAGCTCTGGGGCCAACGTCCTGACTTTC. Its protein product is CAWSAHSSGANVLTF. Together with reference TRBV30 and TRBJ2-6, the CDR3 gives the full variable domain: SQTIHQWPATLVQPVGSPLSLECTVEGTSNPNLYWYRQAAGRGLQLLFYSVGIGQISSEVPQNLSASRPQDRQFILSSKKLLLSDSGFYLCAWSAHSSGANVLTFGAGSRLTVL.

The chain joins TRBV5-1 to TRBJ2-3; D ambiguous. Deletions cut 0 bases from V and 2 bases from J, with 13 bases between. CDR3 length equals 16 residues. Germline-derived CDR1 and CDR2 are SGHRS and YFSETQ. CDR3 protein: CASSLEIVGSTDTQYF. The CDR3 DNA follows: TGCGCCAGCAGCTTGGAGATTGTGGGCTCCACAGATACGCAGTATTTT.

The V and J genes are TRBV30 and TRBJ2-7, with 11 nucleotides matching TRBD2. The germline CDR1 and CDR2 sequences are GTSNPN and SVGIG (reference sequence). The CDR3 is 15 residues long. V shed 3 bases, J shed 9 bases, and the junction held 13 bases outside the gene matches. CDR3 nucleotides: TGTGCCTGGAGGACTAGCGGGAAGGATACATTTGGGCAGTACTTC. It encodes CAWRTSGKDTFGQYF.

The V call is TRBV19, the J call TRBJ2-6, with a possible D match to TRBD2 (6 bases). In germline, CDR1 is LNHDA, CDR2 SQIVND (reference sequence). This CDR3 region has 18 residues. Trimming cost V 5 bases and J 2 bases, with 19 bases left between them. The CDR3 DNA follows: TGTGCCAGTAGTCCCAGGAGGCGGGACCCCCCTGGGGCCAACGTCCTGACTTTC. Protein sequence: CASSPRRRDPPGANVLTF.

This CDR3 is CASSIDFEGVGGYTF. The CDR3 bases are TGTGCCAGTAGTATAGACTTCGAGGGGGTTGGAGGCTACACCTTC. The chain couples TRBV19 to TRBJ1-2, with a tentative D call TRBD1 (6 bases). Trimming shortened V by 0 bases and J by 8 bases, and 16 bases separated the two germline ends. Looked up from germline, CDR1 is LNHDA and CDR2 is SQIVND (reference sequence). There are 15 residues in the CDR3.

The V call is TRBV5-1, the J call TRBJ1-3, with D possibly matching TRBD1 (5 bases). The CDR3 runs to 15 residues. V was clipped by 0 bases and J by 4 bases, with 11 bases between them. Germline CDR1 SGHRS, CDR2 YFSETQ. The CDR3 protein is CASSLGATAGNTIYF. CDR3 in DNA: TGCGCCAGCAGCTTGGGTGCGACAGCGGGAAACACCATATATTTT.

V and J are TRBV6-5 and TRBJ1-4, with TRBD1 identical over 8 bases. Germline values: CDR1 MNHEY, CDR2 SVGAGI. Unmatched junction bases numbered 5, after V lost 5 bases and J lost 6 bases. The CDR3 totals 14 residues. Here the CDR3 reads CASSRQGLDEKLFF. The DNA for the CDR3 is TGTGCCAGCAGTAGACAGGGGCTCGATGAAAAACTGTTTTTT.

This clone was detected once. The chain joins TRBV4-3 to TRBJ2-2; weak D call: TRBD1 (5 bases). This CDR3 has 16 amino acids. Germline V gives CDR1 LGHNA, CDR2 YSLEER. The V gene lost 3 bases and the J gene lost 6 bases, with 17 bases spanning the gap. CDR3 loop: CASSQGVGVAAGELFF. CDR3 nucleotide sequence: TGCGCCAGCAGCCAGGGTGTAGGGGTTGCCGCCGGGGAGCTGTTTTTT.

V usage is TRBV6-5 and J usage is TRBJ1-1; TRBD1 is a possible D gene (5 bases). Germline V gene lookup returns CDR1 MNHEY and CDR2 SVGAGI. CDR3 length: 13 amino acids. Trimming removed 1 base from V and 5 bases from J, with 8 bases in between. The CDR3 DNA sequence: TGTGCCAGCAGTTACTGGTCAGGGACTGAAGCTTTCTTT. Protein: CASSYWSGTEAFF.

This clone has ten or more counts. This chain uses TRBV7-9 with TRBJ2-1; D may be TRBD1 (6 bases). Trimming removed 3 bases from V and 8 bases from J, with 11 bases in between. Germline V gene sequence: CDR1 SEHNR, CDR2 FQNEAQ (reference sequence). This CDR3 contains 13 residues. The CDR3 region is CASSFLTGYEQFF. CDR3 nucleotide sequence: TGTGCCAGCAGCTTCCTGACAGGCTATGAGCAGTTCTTC.

The rearrangement joins TRBV4-3 to TRBJ2-3; D remains ambiguous. The CDR3 is made up of 15 amino acids. With 0 bases removed from V and 4 bases from J, the gap between germline ends came to 11 bases. The germline CDR1 and CDR2 sequences are LGHNA and YSLEER. CDR3 nucleotide sequence: TGCGCCAGCAGCCAAGATGTAGTCGGTTCAGATACGCAGTATTTT. Its translation is CASSQDVVGSDTQYF.

This chain connects TRBV18 to TRBJ2-6; 8 nucleotides agree with TRBD1. J was trimmed by 1 base and V by 4 bases; bases with no gene match: 9. The CDR3 is 18 residues long. Germline V CDR1 and CDR2: KGHSH, LQKENI. The CDR3 coding sequence is TGTGCCAGCTCACTCTTGGACAGGGCGACGTCTGGGGCCAACGTCCTGACTTTC. Translation: CASSLLDRATSGANVLTF.

This clone appeared a single time. This chain joins TRBV28 and TRBJ2-7; TRBD2 might be the D (6 bases). Trimming took 1 base from V and 2 from J, leaving 12 bases between them. The V gene's germline CDR1 is MDHEN and CDR2 SYDVKM. The CDR3 spans 15 residues. CDR3 region: CASSLLGTWTYEQYF. The CDR3 DNA sequence: TGTGCCAGCAGTTTATTAGGGACTTGGACCTACGAGCAGTACTTC.

The chain combines TRBV19 with TRBJ2-3; 13 nucleotides line up with TRBD2. Germline V gene data show CDR1 as LNHDA and CDR2 as SQIVND (reference sequence). There are 19 residues in the CDR3. After removal of 5 bases from V and 0 bases from J, the junction contained 11 bases not matched to a gene. The CDR3 coding sequence is TGTGCCAGTAGTCTCGATCGGACTAGCGGGGGACCTAGCACAGATACGCAGTATTTT. Translation gives CASSLDRTSGGPSTDTQYF.

The genes are TRBV4-2 and TRBJ2-1; TRBD1 is a possible D gene (6 bases). V gave up 3 bases and J gave up 3 bases, with 9 bases separating them. The CDR3 loop spans 14 amino acids. Germline V gives CDR1 LGHNA, CDR2 YNFKEQ. CDR3 sequence: CASSHGQSYNEQFF. Written as DNA, the CDR3 is TGTGCCAGCAGCCACGGACAGAGCTACAATGAGCAGTTCTTC.

The chain links TRBV6-5 to TRBJ1-2, with D unclear. V gave up 6 bases and J gave up 5 bases, with 16 bases separating them. This CDR3 region has 14 residues. Germline V gene lookup returns CDR1 MNHEY and CDR2 SVGAGI. DNA of the CDR3: TGTGCCAGCAGGGAGAGCGGCAGATTGTATGGCTACACCTTC. This codes for CASRESGRLYGYTF.

V and J are TRBV3-1 (or the pseudogene TRBV3-2) and TRBJ2-7, with 11 bases identical to TRBD2. The CDR3 has 16 residues. V lost 3 bases to trimming and J lost 2 bases; unmatched junction nucleotides: 6. Looked up from germline, CDR1 is LGHDT and CDR2 is YNNKEL (reference sequence). The CDR3 spells CASSHVAGGPPYEQYF. CDR3 nucleotide sequence: TGTGCCAGCAGCCATGTAGCGGGGGGGCCGCCCTACGAGCAGTACTTC.

The chain carries TRBV11-1 and TRBJ2-2; D is undetermined. Germline loops: CDR1 SGHAT, CDR2 FQDESV (reference sequence). Trimming shortened V by 1 base and J by 7 bases, and 7 bases separated the two germline ends. This CDR3 contains 13 residues. The CDR3 DNA reads TGTGCCAGCAGCTTAGTAATAGACGGGGAGCTGTTTTTT. Amino acids: CASSLVIDGELFF.

The rearrangement uses TRBV28 and TRBJ2-2, with 7 bases aligning to TRBD2. After removal of 4 bases from V and 0 bases from J, the junction contained 5 bases not matched to a gene. In germline, CDR1 is MDHEN, CDR2 SYDVKM. This CDR3 has 16 amino acids. As DNA, the CDR3 is TGTGCCAGCAGTTCACCAGCGGGAACGAACACCGGGGAGCTGTTTTTT. As protein: CASSSPAGTNTGELFF. Combining the CDR3 with reference TRBV28 and TRBJ2-2 gives the whole variable domain DVKVTQSSRYLVKRTGEKVFLECVQDMDHENMFWYRQDPGLGLRLIYFSYDVKMKEKGDIPEGYSVSREKKERFSLILESASTNQTSMYLCASSSPAGTNTGELFFGEGSRLTVL.

CDR3 coding DNA: TGTGCCAGTAGTATTGGGCCCACGGGGGAGACCCAGTACTTC. Translating it yields CASSIGPTGETQYF. This sequence joins TRBV19 and TRBJ2-5; D is perhaps TRBD2 (5 bases). V was trimmed by 3 bases and J by 5 bases, leaving 13 bases between them. Per germline, CDR1 LNHDA and CDR2 SQIVND (reference sequence). This CDR3 contains 14 residues.